This passage covers 11 T cell receptor beta chains from one sample sequenced in a study of T cells in Graves' hyperthyroidism and ophthalmopathy. Template material for amplifying TCR beta CDR3 regions consisted of RNA transcripts. A first-round RT-PCR of the TCR CDR3 used the HTBI primer set. TCRdb analysed the multiplex PCR reads with MiXCR anew, one entry per CDR3 protein. This repertoire shows about 510,000 distinct CDR3 sequences, approximately 15% found once; its top ten account for about 14%. The sequencing sample was made of blood. These TCRs come from a woman in her 40s with Graves' hyperthyroidism.

This clonotype appeared many times. This sequence joins TRBV30 and TRBJ2-3; perhaps TRBD2 as D (6 bases). V shed 1 base and J shed 4 bases, with 12 bases lying between them. Germline V gene data show CDR1 as GTSNPN and CDR2 as SVGIG (reference sequence). The CDR3 is 14 amino acids. CDR3 loop: CAWSGASEADTQYF. The CDR3 DNA sequence: TGTGCCTGGAGTGGAGCTAGCGAAGCAGATACGCAGTATTTT. Full variable domain (remainder filled in from reference TRBV30 and TRBJ2-3): SQTIHQWPATLVQPVGSPLSLECTVEGTSNPNLYWYRQAAGRGLQLLFYSVGIGQISSEVPQNLSASRPQDRQFILSSKKLLLSDSGFYLCAWSGASEADTQYFGPGTRLTVL.

This clonotype has only one observation. The chain is built from TRBV6-5 and TRBJ2-1, with TRBD2 matching 10 bases. Germline values: CDR1 MNHEY, CDR2 SVGAGI. V shed 1 base and J 6 bases; nucleotides not matched to a gene: 6. The CDR3 sequence is 16 residues long. CDR3 in amino acids: CASSYLASGRTNEQFF. CDR3 DNA sequence: TGTGCCAGCAGTTACTTGGCTAGCGGGAGAACCAATGAGCAGTTCTTC.

This clonotype appeared many times. This chain uses TRBV7-9 with TRBJ2-7; 9 positions match TRBD1. Per the germline V gene, CDR1 is SEHNR and CDR2 is FQNEAQ (reference sequence). V gave up 5 bases and J gave up 5 bases; unmatched junction bases: 7. The CDR3 spans 14 residues. The CDR3: CASSAGTGSHEQYF. The CDR3 DNA follows: TGTGCCAGCAGCGCCGGGACAGGGTCCCACGAGCAGTACTTC.

Ten or more counts support this clonotype. The J gene is TRBJ2-3, the V gene TRBV28; tentatively, D is TRBD1 (5 bases). Germline values: CDR1 MDHEN, CDR2 SYDVKM. The CDR3 covers 15 residues. V dropped 2 bases and J dropped 5 bases, with 14 bases sitting between them. CDR3: CASSLDVRVIDTQYF. The CDR3 DNA is TGTGCCAGCAGTTTAGATGTCAGGGTTATAGATACGCAGTATTTT.

This clonotype has a count of ten or more. The chain couples TRBV5-8 to TRBJ2-1, with 10 bases that match TRBD1. V lost 1 base, J lost 7 bases, and 5 bases stayed unmatched. Germline V lookup: CDR1 SGHTS, CDR2 YDEGEE. The CDR3 has 15 amino acids. The CDR3 protein is CASSLRQGAGNEQFF. The CDR3 bases are TGTGCCAGCAGCTTGAGACAGGGGGCGGGAAATGAGCAGTTCTTC.

This clonotype was detected ten times or more. This chain links TRBV5-5 with TRBJ1-1, with a tentative D call TRBD1 (5 bases). The CDR3 is 12 amino acids. V lost 3 bases to trimming and J lost 11 bases, with 14 bases between them. The germline V gene encodes CDR1 SGHKS and CDR2 YYEKEE (reference sequence). In DNA, the CDR3 is TGTGCCAGCAGCTCAGGGACCCTTGGGGCTTTCTTT. This sequence encodes CASSSGTLGAFF.

This clonotype was observed at least ten times. V and J are TRBV2 and TRBJ1-5; D gene unclear. V lost 8 bases and J lost 3, with 14 bases in between. CDR3 length: 14 amino acids. Germline V CDR1 and CDR2: SNHLY, FYNNEI. The CDR3 sequence is CASSPLTTNQPQHF. The CDR3 nucleotides read TGTGCCAGCTCGCCCCTAACGACCAATCAGCCCCAGCATTTT.

This clonotype was recorded at least ten times. This chain connects TRBV2 to TRBJ2-3, with TRBD1 identical over 11 bases. The CDR3 consists of 15 residues. The germline V gene encodes CDR1 SNHLY and CDR2 FYNNEI. The ends lost 6 bases at V and 5 bases at J; junction bases unmatched: 7. This CDR3 reads CASSAGTGGGDTQYF. CDR3 nucleotide sequence: TGTGCCAGCAGCGCCGGGACAGGGGGAGGAGATACGCAGTATTTT.

This rearrangement joins TRBV18 to TRBJ1-2; a weak D match, TRBD1 (5 bases). CDR3 length equals 15 residues. CDR1 and CDR2 from the germline V gene are KGHSH and LQKENI. V was pared by 0 bases and J by 3 bases, with 11 bases between. The CDR3 loop is CASSPPGAIYYGYTF. DNA for the CDR3: TGTGCCAGCTCACCACCCGGGGCGATTTACTATGGCTACACCTTC.

This clonotype was seen many times. The chain recombines TRBV13 with TRBJ2-3; D gene ambiguous. Per germline, CDR1 PRHDT and CDR2 FYEKMQ (reference sequence). The CDR3 has 15 amino acids. V lost 1 base and J 5 bases, leaving 13 bases between the germline ends. The CDR3 nucleotides are TGTGCCAGCAGCTTAGAATCCTGGGGTAAAGATACGCAGTATTTT. Translation: CASSLESWGKDTQYF.

There are a few counts of this clonotype. This chain connects TRBV7-9 to TRBJ2-1; D is possibly TRBD1 or TRBD2 (5 bases each). Trimming pared 5 bases from V and 5 bases from J, leaving 13 bases between. This CDR3 region has 14 residues. Germline CDR1 is SEHNR and CDR2 is FQNEAQ (reference sequence). The CDR3 DNA reads TGTGCCAGCAGCGTCGGGACCAAGCACAATGAGCAGTTCTTC. Its protein product is CASSVGTKHNEQFF.